The clone carrying this TCR beta chain came up a few times. What it binds is not known. The sample originates from a study of molecular identifiers for immune sequencing clone quantification. Study overall: Naive CD8 cell RNA, from 20,000 or 100,000 cells, was split five ways in replicates, with four sequenced. Study-level findings and limits: Spike-in Jurkat TCR RNA from a single cell reportedly registered among approximately 900,000 naive cells.

The germline CDR1 and CDR2 sequences are LGHDT and YNNKEL (reference sequence). This CDR3 is 15 amino acids long. The ends lost 4 bases at V and 10 bases at J; junction bases unmatched: 9. Preparation methods for the bulk TCR libraries were those previously described, with listed TCR primers. TCRdb used MiXCR to reprocess the PCR reads, holding one entry per CDR3 protein. The sample holds approximately 550,000 distinct CDR3 sequences, 25% seen once. Sequencing used naive CD8+ T cells from blood, with Jurkat cell RNA spiked in. Subset of the sample: FACS-sorted CD8+CD4-CCR7+CD45RA+ naive T cells. The chain links TRBV3-1 to TRBJ2-1; 11 positions match TRBD2. The receptor was isolated from a human donor in good health. Some libraries in this study had Jurkat cell RNA spiked in. The CDR3 DNA reads as TGTGCCAGCAGCCTAGCGGGAGGGGGGGTTACGGAGCAGTTCTTC. Protein sequence: CASSLAGGGVTEQFF.